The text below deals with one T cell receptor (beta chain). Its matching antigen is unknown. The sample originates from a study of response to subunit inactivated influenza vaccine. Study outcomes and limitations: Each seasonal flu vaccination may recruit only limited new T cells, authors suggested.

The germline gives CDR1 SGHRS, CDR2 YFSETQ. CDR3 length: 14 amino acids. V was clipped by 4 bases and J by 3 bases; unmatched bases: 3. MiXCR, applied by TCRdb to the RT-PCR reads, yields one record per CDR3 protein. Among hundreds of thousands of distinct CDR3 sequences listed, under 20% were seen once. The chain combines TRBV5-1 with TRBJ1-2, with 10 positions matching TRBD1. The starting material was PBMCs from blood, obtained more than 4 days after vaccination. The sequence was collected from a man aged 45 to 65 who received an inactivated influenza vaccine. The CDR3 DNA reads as TGCGCCAGCAGCCGGACAGGGGGAGACTATGGCTACACCTTC. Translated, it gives CASSRTGGDYGYTF.